This is a list of T cell receptor beta chains from one sample in a study of cytomegalovirus exposure and HLA in healthy donors. The assay was immunoSEQ multiplex PCR, and TCRdb's table has in-frame clones only and misses some. The sample records more than 90,000 clones, approximately 80% being singletons. Sequencing input: PBMCs. Every receptor here comes from a man aged 50-59 years in good health and CMV-seronegative. Both conserved end residues are trimmed from each CDR3. Clone size is given for some rows only: seen once, a few or many times, or a class if the clone is expanded.

J | size | V | CDR3
TRBJ1-5 | . | TRBV19 | ASSRGDRERSQPQH
TRBJ2-5 | . | TRBV7-9 | ASSLAGGEEETQY
TRBJ2-3 | . | TRBV10-3 | AISASGASTDTQY
TRBJ2-7 | . | TRBV28 | ASSLWTSSYEQY
TRBJ2-5 | . | TRBV4-3 | ASSHTSGSGGTQY
TRBJ2-7 | . | TRBV27 | ASKEAAGDSYEQY
TRBJ1-1 | . | TRBV9 | ASSVGQGGGSMNTEAF
TRBJ2-7 | . | TRBV7-9 | ASRGERESKEQY
TRBJ2-2 | . | TRBV4-1 | ASSRLPLAGINGAAGELF
TRBJ1-2 | . | TRBV29-1 | SVGEGRNYGYT
TRBJ1-1 | . | TRBV5-4 | ASSPRDFNTEAF
TRBJ2-7 | . | TRBV6-1 | ASSNTQGATYEQY
TRBJ2-1 | . | TRBV14 | ASSRGTTNEQF
TRBJ2-1 | . | TRBV5-1 | ASSPRGGLIAGEYEQF
TRBJ2-4 | . | TRBV9 | ASSATQGSQNIQY
TRBJ1-6 | . | TRBV6-5 | ASSPQGATGSPLH
TRBJ1-1 | . | TRBV5-4 | ASSLAQLNTEAF
TRBJ1-4 | few | TRBV11-2 | ASSPRARSTNEKLF
TRBJ1-2 | . | TRBV6-5 | ASSLKGGGHGYT
TRBJ2-7 | . | TRBV5-6 | ASLRVRPYEQY
TRBJ1-6 | . | TRBV6-5 | ASSYAKVGPLH
. | . | TRBV29-1 | SAGGGLGYEQY
TRBJ1-2 | once | TRBV6-5 | ASSYSRTGSSYGYT
TRBJ2-1 | . | TRBV9 | ASNKRESLGGEQF
TRBJ1-1 | . | TRBV6-1 | ASSDRGAF
TRBJ2-2 | . | TRBV5-4 | ASSPNGQGSVTGELF
TRBJ2-7 | . | TRBV9 | ASSSHPSGLAGGNHEQY
TRBJ1-2 | . | TRBV10-3 | AISESIKLYGYT
TRBJ2-1 | once | TRBV4-1 | ASSQVAGYNEQF
TRBJ2-1 | . | TRBV9 | ASSVGGWSDEQF
TRBJ2-1 | once | TRBV30 | AWSGGSSYNEQF
TRBJ2-7 | once | TRBV5-4 | ASSLPQGVGEQY
TRBJ2-1 | . | TRBV7-2 | ASSYYRGSGRGNEQF
TRBJ2-1 | once | TRBV28 | ASSSLPGLAGSTNEQF
TRBJ1-2 | once | TRBV6-6 | ASSYESPLANYGYT
TRBJ1-1 | . | TRBV11-1 | ASSLEARGTEAF
TRBJ2-3 | . | TRBV11-3 | ASSLRQAGADTQY
TRBJ1-1 | . | TRBV27 | ASSLSLGQGLAF
TRBJ2-5 | . | TRBV5-1 | ASSLGTPGETQY
TRBJ2-7 | . | TRBV28 | ASSPNTPSGYEQY
TRBJ2-1 | . | TRBV7-9 | ASSSVTSANEQF
TRBJ2-7 | . | TRBV19 | ASSTPSSGSYEQY
TRBJ2-7 | . | TRBV28 | ASSLSGLAYEQY
TRBJ1-2 | . | TRBV28 | ASSLGQRGNGYT
TRBJ2-6 | . | TRBV6-4 | ASSETPQGISGANVLT
TRBJ1-2 | . | TRBV14 | ASRRTGGDSYGYT
TRBJ2-5 | . | TRBV5-4 | ASASGRGQETQY
TRBJ1-5 | . | TRBV7-3 | ASSLDRGNQPQH
TRBJ1-4 | . | TRBV4-2 | ASSQDSQRNEKLF
TRBJ1-1 | . | TRBV15 | ATSRDRSVLEAF